The 3 T cell receptor beta chains presented below share a single source sample, sequenced in a study of TIL therapy for anti-PD-1-resistant metastatic lung cancer. Time point given: pre-treatment sample, taken before nivolumab and TIL therapy. This was the immunoSEQ v3 assay. Assay used: immunoSEQ multiplex PCR; TCRdb lists only in-frame clones, some missing. Altogether about 36,000 clones are present, less than 75% being singletons, with the ten largest covering about 5.7%. This specimen consisted of blood, obtained at baseline. These receptors came from a person between 25 and 79 years old with non-small cell lung cancer.

The V and J genes are TRBV7-2 and TRBJ2-7; TRBD2 is a possible D gene (6 bases). This CDR3 contains 15 residues. CDR1 and CDR2 from the germline V gene are SGHTA and FQGNSA. The ends were cut back, 1 base at V and 5 bases at J, with 15 bases in the middle. Written as DNA, the CDR3 is TGTGCCAGCAGCTTAGGTCGGGAGTCAATCCACGAGCAGTACTTC. Translated: CASSLGRESIHEQYF.

This chain joins TRBV7-2 and TRBJ2-1, with 12 bases aligning to TRBD2. With V trimmed by 4 bases and J by 5 bases, 9 bases remained unmatched. The germline CDR1 and CDR2 sequences are SGHTA and FQGNSA. The CDR3 contains 17 residues. The CDR3 sequence: CASSSGRGLAGHNEQFF. CDR3 bases: TGTGCCAGCAGCTCCGGGAGAGGACTAGCGGGACACAATGAGCAGTTCTTC.

V gene TRBV7-2 combines with J gene TRBJ1-2; TRBD1 agrees at 10 bases. The CDR3 sequence is 14 residues long. The germline V gene has CDR1 SGHTA and CDR2 FQGNSA. Germline trimming cut 4 bases from V and 6 bases from J; bases unmatched to any gene: 5. CDR3 sequence: CASSYRQGADGYTF. CDR3 bases: TGTGCCAGCAGCTATAGACAGGGGGCAGATGGCTACACCTTC.